This record concerns one T cell receptor beta chain sequence. Its cognate antigen is unknown. The sample is drawn from a study of shared clonotypes between healthy human individuals. Findings and limits, study-wide: Clonotypes which were not shared had lower generation probabilities than clonotypes that all four donors shared. Estimated richness was generally greater in naive than memory subsets.

V gave up 3 bases and J gave up 4 bases, with 10 bases separating them. The CDR3 has 14 residues. Per the germline V gene, CDR1 is SGHTA and CDR2 is FQGNSA. TCRdb keeps only in-frame clones here, not all; method: immunoSEQ multiplex PCR. The top ten hold roughly 1.5% of the sample, which has about 980,000 clones, over 75% seen once. The genes are TRBV7-2 and TRBJ2-4; a weak D match, TRBD2 (5 bases). The sequenced material came from memory CD4+ T cells sorted from blood. Subset indicated: CD45RA-negative fraction. This clonotype originated in a man younger than 35 in good health. The CDR3 region is CASSFRGAKNIQYF. For the CDR3, the DNA is TGTGCCAGCAGCTTCCGGGGTGCTAAAAACATTCAGTACTTC. Full variable domain (rest looked up from reference TRBV7-2 and TRBJ2-4): GAGVSQSPSNKVTEKGKDVELRCDPISGHTALYWYRQSLGQGLEFLIYFQGNSAPDKSGLPSDRFSAERTGGSVSTLTIQRTQQEDSAVYLCASSFRGAKNIQYFGAGTRLSVL.